Presented here are 30 T cell receptor beta chains from one specimen sequenced in a study of CD8 T cells in Susac syndrome (dated by TCRdb to between 2019 and 2020). Library construction relied on the immunoSEQ multiplex PCR assay. RNA was extracted with the RNeasy kit and roughly 0.45 to 1 ug was reverse transcribed using random hexamers. TCRdb trimmed public reads at Q25 via fastp, called clones via MiXCR and kept in-frame beta chains. Each CDR3 protein gets just one entry, which takes the most common genes and DNA from the rows behind it. Here the sample has about 120,000 distinct CDR3 sequences; around 92% occur a single time. Roughly 0.088% of the sample is in the top ten clones. The sequenced sample was CD4+ T cells from PBMCs. These TCRs come from a human donor with multiple sclerosis.

This CDR3 is CASSPAGGSTDTQYF. The CDR3, as DNA: TGTGCCAGCAGCCCCGCCGGCGGAAGCACAGATACGCAGTATTTT. The V call is TRBV7-9, the J call TRBJ2-3; no definite D call. Germline CDR1 is SEHNR and CDR2 is FQNEAQ (reference sequence). This CDR3 comprises 15 residues. The ends were cut back, 5 bases at V and 0 bases at J, with 12 bases in the middle.

J is TRBJ1-2 and V is TRBV5-1; 7 nucleotides align to TRBD1. Germline CDR1 reads SGHRS; CDR2 reads YFSETQ. The CDR3 contains 16 residues. J lost 2 bases, V lost 4 bases, and 11 bases had no gene match. The CDR3 coding sequence is TGCGCCAGCAGCCCCGGCTGGGGCAGGGGGAACTATGGCTACACCTTC. Translating gives CASSPGWGRGNYGYTF.

The V and J genes are TRBV14 and TRBJ2-1; 8 bases line up with TRBD1. Germline CDR1 and CDR2: SGHDN and FVKESK. Unmatched junction bases numbered 3, after V lost 4 bases and J lost 10 bases. The CDR3 consists of 12 residues. The CDR3 here is CASSPTGGEQFF. The CDR3 region has the DNA TGTGCCAGCAGCCCCACAGGGGGGGAGCAGTTCTTC. Looking up the rest from reference TRBV14 and TRBJ2-1 gives the full variable domain: EAGVTQFPSHSVIEKGQTVTLRCDPISGHDNLYWYRRVMGKEIKFLLHFVKESKQDESGMPNNRFLAERTGGTYSTLKVQPAELEDSGVYFCASSPTGGEQFFGPGTRLTVL.

The V call is TRBV11-2, the J call TRBJ1-2; D unresolved. CDR3 length: 10 amino acids. The germline V and J ends were trimmed by 6 bases and 8 bases, with 7 bases remaining between them. Germline V gene data show CDR1 as SGHAT and CDR2 as FQNNGV. This CDR3 reads CASRPKGYTF. The CDR3 nucleotides read TGTGCCAGCAGGCCCAAGGGCTACACCTTC.

The genes are TRBV20-1 and TRBJ1-2; D remains ambiguous. Germline V lookup: CDR1 DFQATT, CDR2 SNEGSKA (reference sequence). V lost 3 bases and J lost 4, with 18 bases in between. This CDR3 is 15 amino acids long. CDR3 region: CSARGAWGWSYGYTF. CDR3 coding DNA: TGCAGTGCTAGGGGCGCTTGGGGTTGGAGCTATGGCTACACCTTC.

V is TRBV7-8 and J is TRBJ2-3; 7 bases are shared with TRBD2. Trimming cost V 5 bases and J 9 bases; bases outside gene matches: 17. Looked up from germline, CDR1 is SGHVS and CDR2 is FQNEAQ. The CDR3 sequence is 16 residues long. CDR3 sequence reads: CASSLRPAGTPSTQYF. The CDR3 bases are TGTGCCAGCAGCCTCAGGCCAGCGGGGACGCCTTCAACGCAGTATTTT. Complete variable domain (other parts from reference TRBV7-8 and TRBJ2-3): GAGVSQSPRYKVAKRGQDVALRCDPISGHVSLFWYQQALGQGPEFLTYFQNEAQLDKSGLPSDRFFAERPEGSVSTLKIQRTQQEDSAVYLCASSLRPAGTPSTQYFGPGTRLTVL.

This clonotype came up once. The V gene is TRBV28, the J gene TRBJ1-4; the D is unclear. With 7 bases removed from V and 0 bases from J, the gap between germline ends came to 6 bases. Looked up from germline, CDR1 is MDHEN and CDR2 is SYDVKM. The CDR3 contains 13 residues. Here the CDR3 reads CASTSATNEKLFF. The CDR3 DNA reads as TGTGCCAGCACATCTGCAACTAATGAAAAACTGTTTTTT.

The chain combines TRBV9 with TRBJ2-5; perhaps TRBD1 as D (6 bases). This CDR3 has 15 residues. The V gene's germline CDR1 is SGDLS and CDR2 YYNGEE. V was pared by 4 bases and J by 0 bases, with 13 bases between. As DNA, the CDR3 is TGTGCCAGCAGCACCAGCACAGGGTACCAAGAGACCCAGTACTTC. This translates into CASSTSTGYQETQYF.

CDR3 DNA: TGTGCCAGCAGTGCCGAGTACGAGCAGTACTTC. It translates to CASSAEYEQYF. The J gene is TRBJ2-7, the V gene TRBV2; D gene uncertain. Trimming left V 4 bases short and J 4 bases short, with 5 bases between. There are 11 residues in the CDR3. Germline loops: CDR1 SNHLY, CDR2 FYNNEI.

V usage is TRBV4-1 and J usage is TRBJ2-1, with 12 positions matching TRBD2. The CDR3 is made up of 17 amino acids. Germline CDR1 MGHRA, CDR2 YSYEKL. The V and J ends lost 0 bases and 7 bases, in that order; junction bases with no gene match: 7. CDR3 bases: TGCGCCAGCAGCCAAGATAGGCTAGCGGGGGGGCCAAATGAGCAGTTCTTC. Amino acids: CASSQDRLAGGPNEQFF.

The rearrangement uses TRBV6-5 and TRBJ2-7; 8 positions agree with TRBD2. V dropped 7 bases and J dropped 5; count of bases not matched to a gene: 13. The CDR3 length is 15 residues. Germline values: CDR1 MNHEY, CDR2 SVGAGI. The CDR3 sequence: CASTTPSGGLDEQYF. Written as DNA, the CDR3 is TGTGCCAGCACCACACCGAGCGGGGGCCTGGACGAGCAGTACTTC.

J is TRBJ2-1 and V is TRBV7-9, with TRBD2 matching 11 bases. V shed 3 bases, J shed 7 bases, and the junction held 5 bases outside the gene matches. The CDR3 is made up of 15 amino acids. Germline assignment: CDR1 SEHNR and CDR2 FQNEAQ (reference sequence). This CDR3 is CASSFSGGASNEQFF. The CDR3 coding sequence is TGTGCCAGCAGCTTTAGCGGGGGGGCCTCAAATGAGCAGTTCTTC.

The chain links TRBV19 to TRBJ1-5, with D tentatively TRBD1 (6 bases). With 5 bases removed from V and 11 bases from J, the gap between germline ends came to 19 bases. From germline, CDR1 is LNHDA and CDR2 SQIVND (reference sequence). The CDR3 extends over 14 amino acids. As DNA, the CDR3 is TGTGCCAGTAGTGCAAGCCGGGGGGCTGCGTCCCAGCATTTT. As protein: CASSASRGAASQHF.

The chain recombines TRBV30 with TRBJ2-1; TRBD2 matches 8 bases. The CDR3 runs 13 residues. With V trimmed by 6 bases and J by 3 bases, 4 bases remained unmatched. Germline CDR1 and CDR2: GTSNPN and SVGIG (reference sequence). The CDR3 spells CACISGVYNEQFF. CDR3 bases: TGTGCCTGTATTAGCGGGGTCTACAATGAGCAGTTCTTC.

J is TRBJ2-1 and V is TRBV4-3; possibly TRBD1 or TRBD2 for D (6 bases each). CDR3 length equals 16 residues. In germline, CDR1 is LGHNA, CDR2 YSLEER. V was pared by 0 bases and J by 4 bases, with 13 bases between. CDR3 loop: CASSQDYGGGYNEQFF. DNA for the CDR3: TGCGCCAGCAGCCAAGATTACGGGGGCGGATACAATGAGCAGTTCTTC.

The rearrangement joins TRBV20-1 to TRBJ2-4, with D maybe TRBD2 (5 bases). With 6 bases removed from V and 8 bases from J, the gap between germline ends came to 23 bases. CDR1 and CDR2 (germline): DFQATT, SNEGSKA (reference sequence). CDR3 length: 15 residues. The CDR3 nucleotides are TGCAGTGCCGTAGGAGGACGTGGAATCACGGACATTCAGTACTTC. Protein sequence: CSAVGGRGITDIQYF.

The chain couples TRBV5-1 to TRBJ2-2; 10 bases fit TRBD1. The CDR3 totals 16 residues. CDR1 SGHRS and CDR2 YFSETQ come from the germline V gene. The junction had 3 bases not matched to a gene; V was cut back by 0 bases and J by 4 bases. DNA for the CDR3: TGCGCCAGCAGCTTGGCAGGGACAGGGGTCACCGGGGAGCTGTTTTTT. It translates to CASSLAGTGVTGELFF.

The chain is built from TRBV18 and TRBJ2-2; D remains unclear. Germline values: CDR1 KGHSH, CDR2 LQKENI. This CDR3 is 12 amino acids long. V was shortened by 3 bases and J by 3 bases, with 2 bases between the two germline ends. CDR3 bases: TGTGCCAGCTCACCGGACACCGGGGAGCTGTTTTTT. Protein product: CASSPDTGELFF.

The chain recombines TRBV29-1 with TRBJ1-1; D might be TRBD1 (5 bases). Germline lookup yields CDR1 SQVTM and CDR2 ANQGSEA. Trimming stripped 7 bases from V and 7 bases from J, with 16 bases between. The CDR3 is 12 amino acids. CDR3 coding DNA: TGCAGCGCTGGGGGGGATAAGGATGAAGCTTTCTTT. Translated, it gives CSAGGDKDEAFF.

The chain combines TRBV30 with TRBJ1-2, with 7 bases that match TRBD1. The CDR3 length is 15 residues. Trimming removed 2 bases from V and 4 bases from J; junction bases left unmatched: 10. Germline-derived CDR1 and CDR2 are GTSNPN and SVGIG (reference sequence). The CDR3 nucleotides are TGTGCCTGGAGTCCCCTTGCAGGGGGGAGCTATGGCTACACCTTC. This translates into CAWSPLAGGSYGYTF.

V gene TRBV6-5 combines with J gene TRBJ1-4; D is undetermined. The length of the CDR3 is 13 residues. The germline V and J ends were trimmed by 0 bases and 4 bases, with 3 bases remaining between them. Germline V CDR1 and CDR2: MNHEY, SVGAGI. In DNA, the CDR3 is TGTGCCAGCAGTTACTCGTTTAATGAAAAACTGTTTTTT. Translating gives CASSYSFNEKLFF.

This clonotype was seen a handful of times. The V gene is TRBV30, the J gene TRBJ2-4; TRBD2 is a possible D gene (7 bases). Germline CDR1 GTSNPN, CDR2 SVGIG (reference sequence). The ends were cut back, 4 bases at V and 13 bases at J, with 26 bases in the middle. The CDR3 length is 15 residues. Here the CDR3 DNA reads TGTGCCTGGAAATTAGCTGGGGGTCTACGGGGGGCGCAGTACTTC. It encodes CAWKLAGGLRGAQYF.

The chain employs TRBV20-1 and TRBJ2-2; TRBD2 matches at 8 bases. The junction had 8 bases not matched to a gene; V was cut back by 0 bases and J by 5 bases. CDR3 length: 16 amino acids. CDR1 DFQATT and CDR2 SNEGSKA come from the germline V gene (reference sequence). CDR3 protein: CSAREPAGGKTGELFF. The CDR3 DNA reads as TGCAGTGCTAGAGAGCCCGCGGGGGGCAAAACCGGGGAGCTGTTTTTT.

The chain uses TRBV19 and TRBJ1-2; 7 nucleotides line up with TRBD1. V trimming: 4 bases; J trimming: 1 base; junction bases outside the gene matches: 9. The length of the CDR3 is 16 residues. Per germline, CDR1 LNHDA and CDR2 SQIVND (reference sequence). DNA for the CDR3: TGTGCCAGTAGTAGATCCAGGGGGGCGGTTAACTATGGCTACACCTTC. This encodes CASSRSRGAVNYGYTF.

This chain uses TRBV3-1 with TRBJ2-1; TRBD2 matches 7 bases. V shed 5 bases, J shed 8 bases, and the junction held 15 bases outside the gene matches. The CDR3 length is 16 residues. Germline V gene sequence: CDR1 LGHDT, CDR2 YNNKEL (reference sequence). CDR3 protein: CASSRSRDYLGDEQFF. In nucleotides, the CDR3 is TGTGCCAGCAGCAGGTCCAGGGACTACCTAGGGGATGAGCAGTTCTTC.

J is TRBJ2-2 and V is TRBV2; TRBD2 aligns across 11 bases. Germline CDR1 reads SNHLY; CDR2 reads FYNNEI. The CDR3 is 15 amino acids. V was pared by 4 bases and J by 4 bases, with 2 bases of the junction left unmatched. CDR3 sequence: CASSVTSGGTGELFF. DNA of the CDR3: TGTGCCAGCAGTGTTACTAGCGGGGGCACCGGGGAGCTGTTTTTT.

V is TRBV5-1 and J is TRBJ1-2; TRBD1 matches 7 bases. The CDR3 contains 15 residues. Germline V gene lookup returns CDR1 SGHRS and CDR2 YFSETQ. V was pared by 2 bases and J by 4 bases, with 8 bases of the junction left unmatched. The CDR3 reads CASSFTGEVFYGYTF. The DNA of the CDR3 is TGCGCCAGCAGCTTTACAGGGGAAGTATTCTATGGCTACACCTTC.

The chain links TRBV29-1 to TRBJ2-7; D unclear. The CDR3 covers 14 residues. V was trimmed by 1 base and J by 0 bases, leaving 10 bases between them. Germline values: CDR1 SQVTM, CDR2 ANQGSEA. The CDR3 bases are TGCAGCGTTGAAGTATCTGGAAGCTCCTACGAGCAGTACTTC. Protein product: CSVEVSGSSYEQYF.

The rearrangement uses TRBV29-1 and TRBJ2-1; 16 bases align to TRBD2. Germline-derived CDR1 and CDR2 are SQVTM and ANQGSEA. The CDR3 extends over 17 amino acids. V was pared by 0 bases and J by 8 bases, with 7 bases of the junction left unmatched. The CDR3 DNA follows: TGCAGCGTTGAAGATCGGGGACTAGCGGGGGGGCCGGATGAGCAGTTCTTC. Amino acid sequence: CSVEDRGLAGGPDEQFF.

This clonotype has a single count. This chain joins TRBV6-2 or TRBV6-3 and TRBJ1-1, with D unclear. Between the trimmed V and J ends, which lost 6 bases and 1 base, there was a span of 12 bases. CDR3 length: 14 residues. Germline-derived CDR1 and CDR2 are MNHEY and SVGEGT. The CDR3 bases are TGTGCCAGCAGCCCGAGTGGCCCGAACACTGAAGCTTTCTTT. Its protein is CASSPSGPNTEAFF.